This T cell receptor (beta chain) was sequenced for a study of blood T cell repertoires in COVID-19. Overall study context: Sites across the United States, Italy and Spain contributed samples from acute and convalescent COVID-19.

The CDR3 sequence is 17 residues long. CDR1 and CDR2 from the germline V gene are ENHRY and SYGVKD. Trimming removed 11 bases at V and 0 bases at J, with 22 bases between. Grouping used clinical history reported by participants in a survey and questionnaire. Before they entered the study, exposed participants had met a COVID-19 case within 2 weeks. Assay used: immunoSEQ multiplex PCR; TCRdb lists only in-frame clones, some missing. The sample carries about 250,000 clones, about 80% recorded once. This clone occurred once. Material for sequencing was PBMCs or T cells enriched from blood (not recorded which). This chain joins TRBV10-3 and TRBJ1-4, with a tentative D call TRBD1 (5 bases). This sequence originates from a middle-aged woman who had been exposed to COVID-19. DNA for the CDR3: TGTGCCTCCGGACATACGGTCGAATTTGCAACTAATGAAAAACTGTTTTTT. Residues: CASGHTVEFATNEKLFF.